This T cell receptor (beta chain) emerged from a study of beta chain features in type 1 diabetes. Expressed TCRB transcripts were sequenced because the isolated RNA had all been reverse transcribed beforehand. Measured with immunoSEQ multiplex PCR; TCRdb has only the in-frame clones, and not every one. The sample lists hundreds of thousands of clones; about 15% were seen once. Using CD45RO/CCR7/CD25/CD127/CD95/CD27, CD4+ naive, central memory, regulatory and stem cell-like memory cells were sorted. General observations from the study: All four CD4+ subsets of Type 1 diabetes patients contained TCRB CDR3s that were moderately but significantly shorter.

The germline V gene has CDR1 LGHNA and CDR2 YSLEER. The CDR3 extends over 15 amino acids. Trimming removed 0 bases at V and 4 bases at J, with 13 bases between. In the case of this clone: Its antigen is not known.

This chain connects TRBV4-3 to TRBJ2-7, with a possible D match to TRBD2 (7 bases). The TCR comes from a man aged 18 to 35 with type 1 diabetes. Source material: naive CD4+ T cells from blood. The CDR3 reads CASSQDPGGPYEQYF. For the CDR3, the DNA is TGCGCCAGCAGCCAAGATCCGGGGGGCCCTTACGAGCAGTACTTC.